Listed below are T cell receptor beta chains from one sample, sequenced in a study of technical replicates of blood from a few donors. Here immunoSEQ multiplex PCR was the method, and the copy in TCRdb shows in-frame clones only, minus some. The table shows about 83,000 clones, with 90% to 95% occurring only once. Sequencing used T cells isolated from PBMCs. These receptors came from a human donor in good health. Each CDR3 is given with its conserved first and last residue. A D gene is named only where the DNA matches it firmly. Only part of the rows carry a size: once, few, many, or a class if the clone is expanded.

cdr3_nt cdr3_aa j_call d_call v_call clone_size
TGCAGCGTTGTGGGGGCCCACGGCTACACCTTC CSVVGAHGYTF TRBJ1-2 . TRBV29-1 .
TGTGCCAGCAGTTGGGATAGCGGGCGAACAGATACGCAGTATTTT CASSWDSGRTDTQYF TRBJ2-3 TRBD2 TRBV27 .
TGTGCCAGCAGCCCTGAAGGCAGGTATGGCTACACCTTC CASSPEGRYGYTF TRBJ1-2 . TRBV4-2 .
TGTGCCAGCAGCCCCCGAAGCGGGGTTCCTCACTCCTACGAGCAGTACTTC CASSPRSGVPHSYEQYF TRBJ2-7 TRBD2 TRBV9 .
TGTGCCAGCAGTTTATCGAGGGACAGACTTGAAAACTTC CASSLSRDRLENF TRBJ2-5 TRBD1 TRBV27 .
TGTGCCAGCAATAGAAAATCCGGGACAGGGGCGCTCAATCAGCCCCAGCATTTT CASNRKSGTGALNQPQHF TRBJ1-5 TRBD1 TRBV2 .
TGTGCCAGCAGTCAGGAGGGCTGGGATCTCGGCGAGCAGTACTTC CASSQEGWDLGEQYF TRBJ2-7 . TRBV28 .
TGTGCCAGCAGTGACGGGGATGTCGACACTGAAGCTTTCTTT CASSDGDVDTEAFF TRBJ1-1 . TRBV6-1 .
TGTGCCAGTAGTCTCTCGACAGTATTTCCCGCTAACTATGGCTACACCTTC CASSLSTVFPANYGYTF TRBJ1-2 . TRBV19 .
TGTGCCAGCAGTTACAGCGCCTCAGCGGGCACTGAAGCTTTCTTT CASSYSASAGTEAFF TRBJ1-1 . TRBV6-5 .
TGTGCCAGCAGCCCTCAGGGCGGGGGTACGGATGAGCAGTTCTTC CASSPQGGGTDEQFF TRBJ2-1 TRBD2 TRBV6-1 .
TGTGCCAGCGGAGAGGGGGGAGGGAGGGCTGAAGCTTTCTTT CASGEGGGRAEAFF TRBJ1-1 . TRBV9 .
TGTGCCAGCAGCCAGGGGTTCTGGCTAAACACTGAAGCTTTCTTT CASSQGFWLNTEAFF TRBJ1-1 . TRBV28 .
TGTGCCAGTAGACTGGGACAGGGGAGGGAAAATGAGCAGTTCTTC CASRLGQGRENEQFF TRBJ2-1 TRBD1 TRBV19 .
TGTGCCAGCTCACCATTCGGGGACAGTGAAAAACTGTTTTTT CASSPFGDSEKLFF TRBJ1-4 TRBD1 TRBV18 .
TGTGCCAGCACCCTTGGGTCGGCGGGCTACGAGCAGTACTTC CASTLGSAGYEQYF TRBJ2-7 . TRBV11-2 .
TGCGCCAGCAGCTTGGCGGTAGCGGGGGGAATGCCTCAAACTAGCACAGATACGCAGTATTTT CASSLAVAGGMPQTSTDTQYF TRBJ2-3 TRBD2 TRBV5-1 .
TGTGCCAGTAGTGAAACCGGGACAGGCATTACCCTCCACTTT CASSETGTGITLHF TRBJ1-6 TRBD1 TRBV19 .
TGTGCCAGCAGCTCCACGGACCGGGACAGGGACGGCTACACCTTC CASSSTDRDRDGYTF TRBJ1-2 TRBD1 TRBV9 .
TGTGCCAGCAGTGACCGGGGCGGGAAAGGCGCCGGGGAGCTGTTTTTT CASSDRGGKGAGELFF TRBJ2-2 . TRBV6-4 .
TGTGCCAGCAGCTTGGACAACGCAGATTATGGCTACACCTTC CASSLDNADYGYTF TRBJ1-2 . TRBV5-6 .
TGTGCCACCAGCAGAGATAGCGGGGGAGGCTATGGCTACACCTTC CATSRDSGGGYGYTF TRBJ1-2 . TRBV15 .
TGCAGTGCTCCCCACTCCTACGAGCAGTACTTC CSAPHSYEQYF TRBJ2-7 . TRBV20-1 once